Listed here are 4 T cell receptor beta chains from one sample, sequenced in a study of identical twins. TCRdb reprocessed the 5' RACE reads via MiXCR and lists one record per CDR3 protein. The data contain approximately 1.8 million distinct CDR3 sequences, more than 30% of them seen just once; the ten biggest clones take up more than 0.25%. The sequenced sample was cord blood. These receptors came from a newborn girl in good health.

This clonotype was detected only a few times. The rearrangement links TRBV12-3 or TRBV12-4 to TRBJ1-2; 10 bases map to TRBD1. The CDR3 extends over 17 amino acids. The ends lost 0 bases at V and 1 base at J; junction bases unmatched: 5. The CDR3 DNA is TGTGCCAGCAGTTTAGCGCTAGGGACAGGGGATAACTATGGCTACACCTTC. Translating it yields CASSLALGTGDNYGYTF.

J is TRBJ2-3 and V is TRBV4-2, with unresolved D. CDR1 and CDR2 (germline): LGHNA, YNFKEQ. With 4 bases removed from V and 2 bases from J, the gap between germline ends came to 10 bases. The CDR3 is 14 residues long. The CDR3 DNA reads as TGTGCCAGCAGCCCCGACAAAGCCACAGATACGCAGTATTTT. This translates into CASSPDKATDTQYF.

This clonotype has only a few counts. The CDR3 nucleotides are TGCGCCAGCAGCCCCCAACGGGGGGGTCTCGGAGCTTTCTTT. Its translation is CASSPQRGGLGAFF. The rearrangement uses TRBV4-1 and TRBJ1-1, with D possibly matching TRBD1 (5 bases). CDR1 and CDR2 (germline): MGHRA, YSYEKL. The CDR3 loop spans 14 amino acids. V lost 4 bases and J lost 10, with 19 bases in between.

V is TRBV14 and J is TRBJ2-7; TRBD2 agrees at 9 bases. CDR3 size: 16 residues. CDR1 is SGHDN and CDR2 is FVKESK in the germline V gene. The V segment lost 4 bases and the J segment 4 bases; nucleotides outside the gene matches: 11. CDR3 bases: TGTGCCAGCAGCCCCTATCTAGCGGGGCGTCGTTACGAGCAGTACTTC. The encoded protein is CASSPYLAGRRYEQYF.